The 2 T cell receptor beta chains given below trace back to one sample, sequenced in a study of shared clonotypes between healthy human individuals. Data came from immunoSEQ multiplex PCR; TCRdb stores just in-frame clones and leaves some out. The data contain about 460,000 clones, 77% of them singletons. Source material: PBMCs. All receptors derive from a woman between 40 and 55 years old in good health. Some clones in this sample may be carry-over from other donors' samples.

Comment on this clone: A far larger clone is one nucleotide away, so this likely arose from a read error. The same CDR3 also results from other DNA sequences found in this sample. CDR3 region: CASSPTVGTEAFF. The CDR3, as DNA: TGCGCCAGCAGCCCAACTGTGGGAACTGAAGCTTTCTTT. The gene calls are TRBV5-1 and TRBJ1-1; no firm D call. Trimming removed 4 bases at V and 5 bases at J, with 12 bases between. The CDR3 has 13 residues. CDR1 SGHRS and CDR2 YFSETQ come from the germline V gene.

V and J are TRBV5-1 and TRBJ2-6; no reliable D call. V lost 5 bases and J 0 bases, leaving 12 bases between the germline ends. The V gene's germline CDR1 is SGHRS and CDR2 YFSETQ. The CDR3 is made up of 16 amino acids. CDR3 sequence: CASRSQEHSGANVLTF. CDR3 DNA sequence: TGCGCCAGCAGAAGTCAGGAACACTCTGGGGCCAACGTCCTGACTTTC. The full variable domain, rest sourced from reference TRBV5-1 and TRBJ2-6, is KAGVTQTPRYLIKTRGQQVTLSCSPISGHRSVSWYQQTPGQGLQFLFEYFSETQRNKGNFPGRFSGRQFSNSRSEMNVSTLELGDSALYLCASRSQEHSGANVLTFGAGSRLTVL.